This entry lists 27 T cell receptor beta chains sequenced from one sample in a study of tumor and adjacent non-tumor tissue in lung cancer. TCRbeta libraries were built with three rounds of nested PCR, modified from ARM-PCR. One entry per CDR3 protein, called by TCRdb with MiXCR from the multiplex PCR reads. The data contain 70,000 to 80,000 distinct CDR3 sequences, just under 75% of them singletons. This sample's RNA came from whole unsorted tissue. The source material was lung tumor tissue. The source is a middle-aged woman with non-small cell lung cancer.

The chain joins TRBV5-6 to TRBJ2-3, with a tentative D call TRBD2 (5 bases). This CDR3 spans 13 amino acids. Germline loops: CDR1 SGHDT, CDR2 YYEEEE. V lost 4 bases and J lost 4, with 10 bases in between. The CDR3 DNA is TGTGCCAGCAGCCTTTTGAGGGCAGATACGCAGTATTTT. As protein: CASSLLRADTQYF.

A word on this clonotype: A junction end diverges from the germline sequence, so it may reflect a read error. Here the CDR3 DNA reads TGTACCAGCTGGAACAAGACAGCTGGGAACTTC. This gives the protein CTSWNKTAGNF. The chain has TRBV6-1 and TRBJ2-7; possibly TRBD1 for D (5 bases). CDR1 is MNHNS and CDR2 is SASEGT in the germline V gene. This CDR3 spans 11 amino acids.

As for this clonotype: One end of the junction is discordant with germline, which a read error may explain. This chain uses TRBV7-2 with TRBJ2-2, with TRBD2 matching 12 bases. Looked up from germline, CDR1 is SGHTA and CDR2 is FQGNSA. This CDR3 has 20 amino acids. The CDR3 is CASSLPSFLAGGPNTGGLFF. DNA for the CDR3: TGTGCCAGCAGCTTACCTTCCTTCCTAGCGGGAGGGCCGAACACCGGGGGGCTGTTTTTT.

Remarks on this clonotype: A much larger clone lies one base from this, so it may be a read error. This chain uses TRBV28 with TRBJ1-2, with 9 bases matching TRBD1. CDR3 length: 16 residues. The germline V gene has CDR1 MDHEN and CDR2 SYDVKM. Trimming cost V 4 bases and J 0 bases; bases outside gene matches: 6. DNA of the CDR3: TGTGCCAGCAGTTCCGGGACAGGGATGGCTAACTATGGCTACACCTTC. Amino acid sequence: CASSSGTGMANYGYTF.

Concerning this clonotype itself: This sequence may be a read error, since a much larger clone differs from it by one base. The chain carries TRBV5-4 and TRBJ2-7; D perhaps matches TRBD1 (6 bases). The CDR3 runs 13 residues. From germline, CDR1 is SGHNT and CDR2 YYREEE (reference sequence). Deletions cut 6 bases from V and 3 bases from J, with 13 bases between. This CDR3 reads CASNSGTHYEQYF. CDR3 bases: TGTGCCAGCAACTCCGGGACACACTACGAGCAGTACTTC.

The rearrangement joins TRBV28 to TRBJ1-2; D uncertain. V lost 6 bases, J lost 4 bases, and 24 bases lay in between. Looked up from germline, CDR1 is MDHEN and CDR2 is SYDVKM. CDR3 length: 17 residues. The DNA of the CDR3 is TGTGCCAGCAGCCTGGTCAAGGGAGAGGGTAGGGTCTATGGCTACACCTTC. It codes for CASSLVKGEGRVYGYTF.

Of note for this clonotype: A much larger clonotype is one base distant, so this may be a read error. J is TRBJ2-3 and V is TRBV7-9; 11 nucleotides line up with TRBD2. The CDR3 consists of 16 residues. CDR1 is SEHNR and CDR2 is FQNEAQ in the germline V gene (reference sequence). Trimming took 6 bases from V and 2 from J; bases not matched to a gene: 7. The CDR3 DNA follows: TGTGCCAGCAGATCCCCTAGCGGGGGGACCACAGATACGCAGTATTTT. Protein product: CASRSPSGGTTDTQYF. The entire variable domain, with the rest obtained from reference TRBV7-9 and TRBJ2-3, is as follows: DTGVSQNPRHKITKRGQNVTFRCDPISEHNRLYWYRQTLGQGPEFLTYFQNEAQLEKSRLLSDRFSAERPKGSFSTLEIQRTEQGDSAMYLCASRSPSGGTTDTQYFGPGTRLTVL.

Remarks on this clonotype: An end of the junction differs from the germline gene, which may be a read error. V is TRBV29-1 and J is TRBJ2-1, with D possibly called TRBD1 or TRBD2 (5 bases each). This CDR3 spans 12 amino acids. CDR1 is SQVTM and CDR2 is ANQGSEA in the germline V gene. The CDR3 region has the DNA TGCGGCGTTGAAGGAGAGGGGCAAGGGCAGTTCTTC. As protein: CGVEGEGQGQFF.

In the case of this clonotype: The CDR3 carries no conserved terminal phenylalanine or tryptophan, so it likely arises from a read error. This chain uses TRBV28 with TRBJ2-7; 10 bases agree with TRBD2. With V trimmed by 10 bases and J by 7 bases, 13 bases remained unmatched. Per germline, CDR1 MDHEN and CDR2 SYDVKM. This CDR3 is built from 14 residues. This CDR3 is CATKGAGGPEEQYS. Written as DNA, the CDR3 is TGTGCCACCAAGGGAGCGGGAGGGCCGGAAGAGCAGTACTCC.

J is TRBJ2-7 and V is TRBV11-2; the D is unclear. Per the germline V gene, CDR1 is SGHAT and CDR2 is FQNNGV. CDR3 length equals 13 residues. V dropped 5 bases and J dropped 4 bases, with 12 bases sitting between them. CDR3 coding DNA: TGTGCCAGCAGCCCGACTGAATCGTACGAGCAGTACTTC. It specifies CASSPTESYEQYF.

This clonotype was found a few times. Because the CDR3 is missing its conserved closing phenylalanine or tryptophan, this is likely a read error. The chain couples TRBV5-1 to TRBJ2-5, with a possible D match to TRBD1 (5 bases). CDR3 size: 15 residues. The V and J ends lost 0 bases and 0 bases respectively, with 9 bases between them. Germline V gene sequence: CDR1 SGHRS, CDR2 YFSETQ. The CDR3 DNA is TGCGCCAGCAGCTTGGGGTGGGGCAACCAAGAGACCCAGTACTCC. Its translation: CASSLGWGNQETQYS.

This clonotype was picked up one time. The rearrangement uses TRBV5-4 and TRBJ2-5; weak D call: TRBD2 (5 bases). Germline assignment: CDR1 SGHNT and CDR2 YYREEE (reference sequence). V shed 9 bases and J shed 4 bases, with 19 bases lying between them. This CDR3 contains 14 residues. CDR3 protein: CANSLGLAGETQYF. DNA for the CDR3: TGTGCCAATAGCTTGGGCCTAGCTGGAGAGACCCAGTACTTC.

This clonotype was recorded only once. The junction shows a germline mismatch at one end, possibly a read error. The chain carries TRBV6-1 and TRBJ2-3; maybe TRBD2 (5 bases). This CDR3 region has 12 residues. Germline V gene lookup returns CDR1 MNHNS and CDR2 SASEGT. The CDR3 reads CASNETGDTQYF. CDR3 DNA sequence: TGTGCCAGCAATGAAACCGGGGATACACAGTATTTT.

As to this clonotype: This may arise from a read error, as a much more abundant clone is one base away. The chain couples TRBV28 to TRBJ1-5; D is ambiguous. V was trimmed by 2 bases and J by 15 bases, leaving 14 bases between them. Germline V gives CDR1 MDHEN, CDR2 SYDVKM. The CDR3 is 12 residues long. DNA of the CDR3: TGTGCCAGCAGTTTAGAAGGCTATGCCCTGCATTTT. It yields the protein CASSLEGYALHF. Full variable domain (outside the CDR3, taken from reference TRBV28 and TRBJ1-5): DVKVTQSSRYLVKRTGEKVFLECVQDMDHENMFWYRQDPGLGLRLIYFSYDVKMKEKGDIPEGYSVSREKKERFSLILESASTNQTSMYLCASSLEGYALHFGDGTRLSIL.

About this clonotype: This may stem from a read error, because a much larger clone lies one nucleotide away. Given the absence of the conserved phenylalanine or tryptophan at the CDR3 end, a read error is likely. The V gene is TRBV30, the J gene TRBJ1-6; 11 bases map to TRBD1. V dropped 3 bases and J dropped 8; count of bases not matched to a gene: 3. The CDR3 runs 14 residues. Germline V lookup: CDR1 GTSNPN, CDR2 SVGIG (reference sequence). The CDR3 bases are TGTGCCTGGAGCTCGGGACAGGGGGATTCACCCCTCCACCTT. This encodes CAWSSGQGDSPLHL.

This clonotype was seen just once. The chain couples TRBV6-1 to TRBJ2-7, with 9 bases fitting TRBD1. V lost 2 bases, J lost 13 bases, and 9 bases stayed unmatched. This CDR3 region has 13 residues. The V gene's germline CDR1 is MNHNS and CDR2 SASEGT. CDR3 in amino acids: CASSEPDRGEYYF. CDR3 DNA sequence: TGTGCCAGCAGTGAACCGGACAGGGGCGAGTATTACTTC.

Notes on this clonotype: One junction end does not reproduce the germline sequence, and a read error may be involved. This CDR3 is CASRATSGLNEQFF. The CDR3, as DNA: TGTGCCAGCAGAGCAACTAGCGGACTAAATGAACAGTTCTTC. V is TRBV12-3 or TRBV12-4 and J is TRBJ2-1; TRBD2 agrees at 8 bases. This CDR3 has 14 amino acids.

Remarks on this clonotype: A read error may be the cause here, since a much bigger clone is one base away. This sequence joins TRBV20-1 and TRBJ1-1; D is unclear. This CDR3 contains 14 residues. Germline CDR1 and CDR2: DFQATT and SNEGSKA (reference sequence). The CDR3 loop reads CNARDGSRVAEAFF. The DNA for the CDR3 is TGCAATGCTAGAGATGGTAGTAGAGTCGCTGAAGCTTTCTTT.

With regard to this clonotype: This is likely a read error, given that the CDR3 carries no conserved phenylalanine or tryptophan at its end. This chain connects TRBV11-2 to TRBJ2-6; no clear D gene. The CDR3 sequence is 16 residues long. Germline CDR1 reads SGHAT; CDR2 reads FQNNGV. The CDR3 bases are TGTGCCGGCAGCTGGTCAGATCTCTCTGGGGCCAACGTCCTGACTCTC. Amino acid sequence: CAGSWSDLSGANVLTL.

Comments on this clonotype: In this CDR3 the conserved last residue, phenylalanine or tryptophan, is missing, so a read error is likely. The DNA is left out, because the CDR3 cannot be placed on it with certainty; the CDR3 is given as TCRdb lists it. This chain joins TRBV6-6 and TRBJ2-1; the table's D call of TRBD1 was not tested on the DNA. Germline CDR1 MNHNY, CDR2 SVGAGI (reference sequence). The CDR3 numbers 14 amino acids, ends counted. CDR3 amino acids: CASSWGGAYNEQIY.

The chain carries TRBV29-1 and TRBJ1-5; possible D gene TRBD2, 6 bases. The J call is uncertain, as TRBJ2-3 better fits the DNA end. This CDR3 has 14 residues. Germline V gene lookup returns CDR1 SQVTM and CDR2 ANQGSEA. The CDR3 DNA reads TGCAGCGTATCCCCCCACGGGAGCGATCAGCCCCAGTATTTT. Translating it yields CSVSPHGSDQPQYF.

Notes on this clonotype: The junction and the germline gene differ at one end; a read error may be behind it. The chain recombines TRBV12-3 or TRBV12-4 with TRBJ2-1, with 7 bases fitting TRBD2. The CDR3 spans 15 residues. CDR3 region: CASSSSGASYVEHFF. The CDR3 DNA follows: TGTGCCAGCAGTTCCAGCGGGGCCTCCTACGTTGAGCACTTCTTC.

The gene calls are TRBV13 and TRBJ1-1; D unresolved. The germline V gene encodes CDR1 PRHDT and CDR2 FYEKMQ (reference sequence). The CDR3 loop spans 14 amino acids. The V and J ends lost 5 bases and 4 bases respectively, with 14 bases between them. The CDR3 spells CASSPVAVITEAFF. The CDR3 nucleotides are TGTGCCAGCAGCCCGGTGGCGGTGATCACTGAAGCTTTCTTT.

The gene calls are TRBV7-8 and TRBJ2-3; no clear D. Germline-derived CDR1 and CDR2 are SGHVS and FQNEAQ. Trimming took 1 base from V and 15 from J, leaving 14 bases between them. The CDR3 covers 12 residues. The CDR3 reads CASSLVRDMQYF. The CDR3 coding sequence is TGTGCCAGCAGCTTAGTTAGGGATATGCAATATTTT.

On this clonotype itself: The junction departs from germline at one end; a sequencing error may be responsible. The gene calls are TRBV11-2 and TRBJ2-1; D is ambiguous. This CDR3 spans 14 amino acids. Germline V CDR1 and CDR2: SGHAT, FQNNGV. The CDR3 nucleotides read TGTGCCAGCAGCACCCACGGAGCCGTAGGTGAGCAGCTCTTC. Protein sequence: CASSTHGAVGEQLF. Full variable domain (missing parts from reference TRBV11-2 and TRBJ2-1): EAGVAQSPRYKIIEKRQSVAFWCNPISGHATLYWYQQILGQGPKLLIQFQNNGVVDDSQLPKDRFSAERLKGVDSTLKIQPAKLEDSAVYLCASSTHGAVGEQLFGPGTRLTVL.

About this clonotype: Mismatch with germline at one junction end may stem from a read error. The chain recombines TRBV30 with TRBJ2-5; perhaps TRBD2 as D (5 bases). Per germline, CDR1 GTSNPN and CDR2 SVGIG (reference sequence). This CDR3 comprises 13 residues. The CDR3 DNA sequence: TGTGCCTGGAACGTCGGGAACCAAGAGACCCAATACTTC. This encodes CAWNVGNQETQYF.

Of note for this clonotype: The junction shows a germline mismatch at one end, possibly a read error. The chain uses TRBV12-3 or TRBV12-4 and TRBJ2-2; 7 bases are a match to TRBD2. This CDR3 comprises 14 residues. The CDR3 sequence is CASKYGRGTGKLFF. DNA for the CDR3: TGTGCCAGCAAATATGGGAGGGGCACCGGGAAGCTGTTTTTT.